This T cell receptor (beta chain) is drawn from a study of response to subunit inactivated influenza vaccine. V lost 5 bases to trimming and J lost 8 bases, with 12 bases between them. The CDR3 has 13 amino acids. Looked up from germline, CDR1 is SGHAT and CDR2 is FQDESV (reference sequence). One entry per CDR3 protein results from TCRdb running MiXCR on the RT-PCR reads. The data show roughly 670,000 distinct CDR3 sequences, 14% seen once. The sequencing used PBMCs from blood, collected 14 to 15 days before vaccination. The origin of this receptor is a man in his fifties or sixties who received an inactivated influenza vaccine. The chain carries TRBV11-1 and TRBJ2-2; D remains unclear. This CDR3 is CASSRAPVGELFF. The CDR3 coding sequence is TGTGCCAGCAGCCGGGCCCCCGTGGGGGAGCTGTTTTTT.